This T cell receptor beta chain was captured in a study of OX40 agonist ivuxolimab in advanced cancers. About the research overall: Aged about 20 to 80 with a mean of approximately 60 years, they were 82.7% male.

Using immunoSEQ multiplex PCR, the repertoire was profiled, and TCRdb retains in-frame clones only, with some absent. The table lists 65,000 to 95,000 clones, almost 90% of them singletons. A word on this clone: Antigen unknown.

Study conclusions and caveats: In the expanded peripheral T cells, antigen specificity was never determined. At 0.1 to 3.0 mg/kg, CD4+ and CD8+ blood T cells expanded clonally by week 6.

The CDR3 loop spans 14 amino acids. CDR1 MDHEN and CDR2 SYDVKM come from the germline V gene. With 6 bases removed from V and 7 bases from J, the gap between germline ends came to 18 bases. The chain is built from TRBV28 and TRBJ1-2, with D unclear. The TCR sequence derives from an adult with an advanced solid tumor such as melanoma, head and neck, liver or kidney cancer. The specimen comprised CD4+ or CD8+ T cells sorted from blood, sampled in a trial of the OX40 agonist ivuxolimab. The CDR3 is CASSLRPDPGGYTF. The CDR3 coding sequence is TGTGCCAGCAGCCTACGCCCCGACCCGGGTGGCTACACCTTC.